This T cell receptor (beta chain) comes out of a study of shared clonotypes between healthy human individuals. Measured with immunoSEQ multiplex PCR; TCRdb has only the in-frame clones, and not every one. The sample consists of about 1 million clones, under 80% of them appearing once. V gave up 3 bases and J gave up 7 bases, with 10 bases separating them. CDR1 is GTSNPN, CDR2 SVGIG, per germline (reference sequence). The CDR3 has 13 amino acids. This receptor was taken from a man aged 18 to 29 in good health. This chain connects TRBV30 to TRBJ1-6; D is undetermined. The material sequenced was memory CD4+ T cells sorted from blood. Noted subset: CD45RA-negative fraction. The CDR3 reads CAWRGLENSPLHF. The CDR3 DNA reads TGTGCCTGGAGAGGGTTGGAAAATTCACCCCTCCACTTT.